This passage covers 15 T cell receptor beta chains from one sample sequenced in a study of a mutant IDH1 vaccine in newly diagnosed glioma. Time point of the sample: week 47, end of study. Topical imiquimod was applied with each vaccine dose, which held 300 ug of mutant IDH1 20-mer peptide. Method: immunoSEQ multiplex PCR; TCRdb's copy keeps in-frame clones and lacks some. Of roughly 13,000 clones listed, just over 75% are singletons. Antigen specificity for these receptors is unknown. Sample: PBMCs, taken from a glioma patient whose treatment included an IDH1 peptide vaccine. Every receptor here comes from a woman aged 40 to 50 with glioma.

This chain joins TRBV6-1 and TRBJ2-7; D possibly corresponds to TRBD2 (6 bases). This CDR3 contains 13 residues. V lost 10 bases and J 2 bases, leaving 15 bases between the germline ends. Germline V CDR1 and CDR2: MNHNS, SASEGT. The CDR3 here is CAILFSGAYEQYF. The CDR3 DNA is TGTGCCATACTCTTTAGCGGAGCCTACGAGCAGTACTTC.

This rearrangement joins TRBV6-5 to TRBJ2-7; tentative D call: TRBD1 (5 bases). The germline V gene encodes CDR1 MNHEY and CDR2 SVGAGI. The length of the CDR3 is 14 residues. Trimming left V 0 bases short and J 3 bases short, with 9 bases between. The CDR3 here is CASSYSGQNYEQYF. The CDR3 nucleotides are TGTGCCAGCAGTTACTCGGGGCAGAACTACGAGCAGTACTTC.

The chain has TRBV28 and TRBJ1-2; no clear D gene. Deletions cut 6 bases from V and 4 bases from J, with 3 bases between. Germline V gene lookup returns CDR1 MDHEN and CDR2 SYDVKM. The CDR3 consists of 10 residues. CDR3 loop: CASSGYGYTF. CDR3 DNA sequence: TGTGCCAGCAGCGGCTATGGCTACACCTTC.

V is TRBV7-9 and J is TRBJ1-5; D perhaps matches TRBD1 (5 bases). Germline-derived CDR1 and CDR2 are SEHNR and FQNEAQ (reference sequence). The CDR3 length is 16 residues. V lost 0 bases and J lost 7, with 16 bases in between. The CDR3 loop reads CASSLALRQGGQPQHF. The CDR3 region has the DNA TGTGCCAGCAGCTTAGCGCTGAGGCAGGGTGGACAGCCCCAGCATTTT.

The chain combines TRBV6-5 with TRBJ2-5, with D possibly TRBD2 on 6 matching bases. Trimming removed 5 bases from V and 1 base from J, with 14 bases in between. Germline lookup yields CDR1 MNHEY and CDR2 SVGAGI. CDR3 length: 15 residues. The CDR3 DNA is TGTGCCAGCAGTAGGACCGCCGGGGGCCAAGAGACCCAGTACTTC. It is translated as CASSRTAGGQETQYF.

The chain employs TRBV11-2 and TRBJ1-2; D remains unclear. This CDR3 is 14 amino acids long. Trimming cost V 3 bases and J 1 base, with 9 bases left between them. Germline CDR1 reads SGHAT; CDR2 reads FQNNGV. This CDR3 is CASSLVTVNYGYTF. In DNA, the CDR3 is TGTGCCAGCAGCTTGGTTACAGTTAACTATGGCTACACCTTC.

This rearrangement joins TRBV9 to TRBJ1-1; D call uncertain. Germline CDR1 and CDR2: SGDLS and YYNGEE. The CDR3 is 13 residues long. Between the trimmed V and J ends, which lost 3 bases and 2 bases, there was a span of 8 bases. CDR3 nucleotide sequence: TGTGCCAGCAGCGACCCCCTCAACACTGAAGCTTTCTTT. Translated: CASSDPLNTEAFF.

This clone showed up just a few times. This chain connects TRBV9 to TRBJ2-3; D perhaps matches TRBD2 (5 bases). This CDR3 region has 14 residues. The V end lost 4 bases, the J end lost 6 bases, and 15 bases lay between the germline ends. Germline V gene data show CDR1 as SGDLS and CDR2 as YYNGEE. The CDR3 coding sequence is TGTGCCAGCAGCCCCCGGCCGGGAACGGATACGCAGTATTTT. Encoded protein: CASSPRPGTDTQYF.

This clone was recorded only once. The CDR3 is CASSEAGQGYSSNQPQHF. CDR3 bases: TGTGCCAGCAGTGAAGCGGGACAGGGCTATAGCAGCAATCAGCCCCAGCATTTT. The genes are TRBV6-1 and TRBJ1-5; 9 nucleotides match TRBD1. The length of the CDR3 is 18 residues. V was pared by 0 bases and J by 1 base, with 7 bases of the junction left unmatched. Germline-derived CDR1 and CDR2 are MNHNS and SASEGT.

This clone came up a few times. The chain links TRBV5-1 to TRBJ1-1; 10 bases map to TRBD1. The CDR3 totals 14 residues. Losses at the gene ends were 4 bases for V and 5 bases for J; bases not matched to a gene: 5. Looked up from germline, CDR1 is SGHRS and CDR2 is YFSETQ. In DNA, the CDR3 is TGCGCCAGCAGCCCCGGGACAGGGGTAACTGAAGCTTTCTTT. It encodes CASSPGTGVTEAFF.

The sample holds a few counts of this clone. The chain recombines TRBV5-1 with TRBJ2-4; 9 nucleotides line up with TRBD2. V lost 0 bases to trimming and J lost 8 bases; unmatched junction nucleotides: 3. CDR3 length equals 14 residues. Per germline, CDR1 SGHRS and CDR2 YFSETQ. The CDR3 DNA reads as TGCGCCAGCAGCTTGGGGCGGGAGGGAGACATTCAGTACTTC. Encoded protein: CASSLGREGDIQYF.

The chain carries TRBV2 and TRBJ2-2, with D unclear. Between the trimmed V and J ends, which lost 5 bases and 0 bases, there was a span of 4 bases. Per the germline V gene, CDR1 is SNHLY and CDR2 is FYNNEI. The CDR3 is 13 amino acids. CDR3: CASSLANTGELFF. The CDR3 nucleotides read TGTGCCAGCAGTCTTGCGAACACCGGGGAGCTGTTTTTT.

The chain combines TRBV5-6 with TRBJ2-7; D is unclear. The CDR3 sequence is 14 residues long. The V end was cut by 0 bases, the J end by 4 bases, with 11 bases between. Germline loops: CDR1 SGHDT, CDR2 YYEEEE. CDR3 protein: CASSLVRVGYEQYF. DNA for the CDR3: TGTGCCAGCAGCTTGGTCCGCGTGGGGTACGAGCAGTACTTC.

This clone was seen once. The rearrangement joins TRBV25-1 to TRBJ1-1; 7 bases are a match to TRBD1. The V and J ends lost 2 bases and 5 bases, in that order; junction bases with no gene match: 5. Looked up from germline, CDR1 is MGHDK and CDR2 is SYGVNS. The CDR3 consists of 14 residues. CDR3 loop: CASSEGRGGTEAFF. The CDR3 nucleotides read TGTGCCAGCAGTGAAGGCAGGGGGGGGACTGAAGCTTTCTTT.

The CDR3 region is CASSDGFNQPQHF. In DNA, the CDR3 is TGTGCCAGCAGTGACGGTTTCAATCAGCCCCAGCATTTT. The chain has TRBV6-1 and TRBJ1-5; D unclear. Trimming took 3 bases from V and 3 from J, leaving 6 bases between them. Germline values: CDR1 MNHNS, CDR2 SASEGT. This CDR3 is built from 13 residues.